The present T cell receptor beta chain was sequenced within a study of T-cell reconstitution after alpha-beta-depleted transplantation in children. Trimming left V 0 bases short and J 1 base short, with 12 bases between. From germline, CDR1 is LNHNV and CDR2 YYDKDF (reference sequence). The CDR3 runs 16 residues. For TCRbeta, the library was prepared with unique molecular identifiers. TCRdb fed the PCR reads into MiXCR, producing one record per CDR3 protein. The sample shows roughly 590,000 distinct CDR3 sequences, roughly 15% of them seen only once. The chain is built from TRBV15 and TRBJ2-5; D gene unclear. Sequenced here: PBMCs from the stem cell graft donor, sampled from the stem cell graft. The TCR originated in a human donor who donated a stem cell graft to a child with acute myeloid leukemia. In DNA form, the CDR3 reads TGTGCCACCAGCAGAGATCTGTATTTGTTCCAAGAGACCCAGTACTTC. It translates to CATSRDLYLFQETQYF.